This TCR beta chain was captured by sequencing in a study of shared clonotypes between healthy human individuals. Study-wide findings and caveats: About 5% of naive CD4 clonotypes were shared across a few donors.

This table comes from immunoSEQ multiplex PCR, and its TCRdb copy is limited to in-frame clones, with some not included. The sample contains about 2.3 million clones, approximately 95% of which appear only once. There were no recent acute infections or vaccinations among the donors, who were healthy HIV-negative adults. This clone has just one count. The antigen is unknown. The material sequenced was naive CD4+ T cells from PBMCs. Specified subset: CD45RA+ positively selected. The receptor was derived from a man between 18 and 35 years old in good health. Some clones in this sample may be carry-over from other donors' samples.

DNA of the CDR3: TGTGCCTGGATGGCCGAAGATAATTCACCCCTCCACTTT. Protein sequence: CAWMAEDNSPLHF. This chain joins TRBV30 and TRBJ1-6; D is undetermined. The CDR3 covers 13 residues. V lost 4 bases and J lost 5, with 9 bases in between. From germline, CDR1 is GTSNPN and CDR2 SVGIG (reference sequence).